This T cell receptor (beta chain) is drawn from a study of molecular identifiers for immune sequencing clone quantification. Background on the study: Sequencing covered four of five parts into which replicate RNA from about 20,000 or 100,000 naive CD8 cells was split.

Germline V CDR1 and CDR2: SGDLS, YYNGEE. CDR3 length equals 13 residues. Between the trimmed V and J ends, which lost 0 bases and 6 bases, there was a span of 10 bases. Using 10%, 30% or 50% RNA, naive CD8 libraries were derived from around 20,000 to 990,000 sorted cells. The CD8+CD4-CCR7+CD45RA+ phenotype defined the sorted naive CD8 T cells. MiXCR, applied by TCRdb to the PCR reads, yields one record per CDR3 protein. The sample carries more than 450,000 distinct CDR3 sequences, 20% to 25% recorded once. This clonotype showed up just a few times. The antigen is undetermined. Findings and caveats of the study: It was shown that clones above 20 RNA copies held over 99% of effector molecules, but under 1% in naive cells.

The chain carries TRBV9 and TRBJ2-7; D is uncertain. Material: naive CD8+ T cells from blood, with Jurkat cell RNA spiked in. Subset specified: FACS-sorted CD8+CD4-CCR7+CD45RA+ naive T cells. The TCR comes from a human donor in good health. Some libraries in this study had Jurkat cell RNA spiked in. The CDR3 DNA reads TGTGCCAGCAGCGTAGAGACGGGCACCGAGCAGTACTTC. It translates to CASSVETGTEQYF.